These T cell receptor beta chains were read from a single sample in a study of shared clonotypes between healthy human individuals. Sequencing was performed with immunoSEQ multiplex PCR; in TCRdb, only in-frame clones are kept and a portion is missing. The data hold over a million clones, with approximately 97% observed a single time. The sequencing input was naive CD4+ T cells sorted from blood. The receptors derive from a man aged 25-45 years in good health. Both conserved end residues are part of each CDR3. The order of the fields is V gene, D gene, clone size, J gene, CDR3 protein, CDR3 DNA. A D gene is named only where the DNA matches it firmly. The size of a clone is reported for some rows only, either as once, few or many, or as a class for expanded clones.

V gene: TRBV4-1; D gene: .; clone size: .; J gene: TRBJ2-1; CDR3 protein: CASSHWGGGSSYNEQFF; CDR3 DNA: TGCGCCAGCAGCCACTGGGGGGGCGGGAGCTCCTACAATGAGCAGTTCTTC
V gene: TRBV9; D gene: TRBD2; clone size: .; J gene: TRBJ2-3; CDR3 protein: CASSVQGWTSGITDTQYF; CDR3 DNA: TGTGCCAGCAGCGTGCAGGGTTGGACTAGCGGGATAACAGATACGCAGTATTTT
V gene: TRBV7-9; D gene: TRBD2; clone size: .; J gene: TRBJ2-1; CDR3 protein: CASSFRTSGPSSYNEQFF; CDR3 DNA: TGTGCCAGCAGCTTCCGGACTAGCGGGCCAAGCTCCTACAATGAGCAGTTCTTC
V gene: TRBV7-2; D gene: TRBD2; clone size: .; J gene: TRBJ2-3; CDR3 protein: CASSPKGLAEFTDTQYF; CDR3 DNA: TGTGCCAGCAGCCCAAAGGGACTAGCGGAGTTCACAGATACGCAGTATTTT
V gene: TRBV19; D gene: .; clone size: .; J gene: TRBJ1-5; CDR3 protein: CASKRGGRPSPNQPQHF; CDR3 DNA: TGTGCCAGTAAGAGGGGGGGCCGGCCCAGCCCGAATCAGCCCCAGCATTTT
V gene: TRBV11-3; D gene: TRBD1; clone size: .; J gene: TRBJ1-5; CDR3 protein: CASSPHGTVLVKPQHF; CDR3 DNA: TGTGCCAGCAGCCCCCACGGGACAGTCTTAGTAAAGCCCCAGCATTTT
V gene: TRBV7-2; D gene: .; clone size: once; J gene: TRBJ2-1; CDR3 protein: CASSRSASYGQFF; CDR3 DNA: TGTGCCAGCAGCCGCTCGGCCTCTTACGGGCAGTTCTTC
V gene: TRBV18; D gene: TRBD2; clone size: .; J gene: TRBJ2-5; CDR3 protein: CASSPPVLLAAQETQYF; CDR3 DNA: TGTGCCAGCTCACCACCGGTGCTACTAGCGGCTCAAGAGACCCAGTACTTC
V gene: TRBV15; D gene: .; clone size: .; J gene: TRBJ2-4; CDR3 protein: CATSRDLDPVQYF; CDR3 DNA: TGTGCCACCAGCAGAGACCTCGACCCGGTTCAGTACTTC
V gene: TRBV30; D gene: .; clone size: .; J gene: TRBJ2-3; CDR3 protein: CAWSFRREGSKTDTQYF; CDR3 DNA: TGTGCCTGGAGTTTCCGCCGAGAGGGCAGCAAAACAGATACGCAGTATTTT
V gene: TRBV18; D gene: .; clone size: .; J gene: TRBJ1-3; CDR3 protein: CASSPLEGTGNTIYF; CDR3 DNA: TGTGCCAGCTCACCCCTCGAGGGGACTGGAAACACCATATATTTT
V gene: TRBV5-4; D gene: TRBD2; clone size: .; J gene: TRBJ2-7; CDR3 protein: CASSPEALAGGLTYEQYF; CDR3 DNA: TGTGCCAGCAGCCCAGAGGCCCTAGCGGGAGGGTTAACCTACGAGCAGTACTTC
V gene: TRBV28; D gene: .; clone size: .; J gene: TRBJ2-7; CDR3 protein: CASGIYEQYF; CDR3 DNA: TGTGCCAGCGGTATTTACGAGCAGTACTTC
V gene: TRBV7-9; D gene: TRBD1; clone size: .; J gene: TRBJ2-6; CDR3 protein: CASSSYRGSGANVLTF; CDR3 DNA: TGTGCCAGCAGCTCGTACAGGGGCTCTGGGGCCAACGTCCTGACTTTC
V gene: TRBV5-1; D gene: TRBD2; clone size: .; J gene: TRBJ2-1; CDR3 protein: CASSLLGSGVGNEQFF; CDR3 DNA: TGCGCCAGCAGCTTGTTGGGTAGCGGGGTCGGAAATGAGCAGTTCTTC
V gene: TRBV10-3; D gene: TRBD1; clone size: .; J gene: TRBJ1-1; CDR3 protein: CAISQTGLDTEAFF; CDR3 DNA: TGTGCCATCTCCCAGACAGGGTTGGACACTGAAGCTTTCTTT
V gene: TRBV7-4; D gene: TRBD1; clone size: .; J gene: TRBJ2-7; CDR3 protein: CASRPRWAGGNYEQYF; CDR3 DNA: TGTGCCAGCAGGCCCCGTTGGGCAGGGGGCAACTACGAGCAGTACTTC
V gene: TRBV4-1; D gene: .; clone size: .; J gene: TRBJ2-1; CDR3 protein: CASSDRHSSSYNEQFF; CDR3 DNA: TGCGCCAGCAGCGACAGACACTCGAGCTCCTACAATGAGCAGTTCTTC
V gene: TRBV18; D gene: .; clone size: .; J gene: TRBJ2-2; CDR3 protein: CASSPRAVENTGELFF; CDR3 DNA: TGTGCCAGCTCGCCGAGGGCGGTAGAGAACACCGGGGAGCTGTTTTTT
V gene: TRBV28; D gene: .; clone size: .; J gene: TRBJ1-1; CDR3 protein: CASSTLWPSLNTEAFF; CDR3 DNA: TGTGCCAGCAGCACCTTATGGCCCAGCTTGAACACTGAAGCTTTCTTT
V gene: TRBV19; D gene: TRBD2; clone size: .; J gene: TRBJ2-7; CDR3 protein: CASSMGLAAVLEQYF; CDR3 DNA: TGTGCCAGTAGTATGGGACTAGCGGCTGTATTAGAGCAGTACTTC
V gene: TRBV4-1; D gene: .; clone size: .; J gene: TRBJ1-2; CDR3 protein: CASSQLMGIPRSGFPF; CDR3 DNA: TGCGCCAGCAGCCAATTGATGGGTATCCCTAGATCCGGGTTTCCCTTC
V gene: TRBV28; D gene: .; clone size: .; J gene: TRBJ1-2; CDR3 protein: CASLTPGFYGYTF; CDR3 DNA: TGTGCCAGCCTCACACCCGGGTTCTATGGCTACACCTTC
V gene: TRBV19; D gene: TRBD1; clone size: .; J gene: TRBJ2-2; CDR3 protein: CASRTAGTGISGELFF; CDR3 DNA: TGTGCCAGTAGGACAGCCGGGACAGGGATTTCCGGGGAGCTGTTTTTT
V gene: TRBV7-8; D gene: .; clone size: .; J gene: TRBJ2-3; CDR3 protein: CASSLDGQGTDTQYF; CDR3 DNA: TGTGCCAGCAGCTTAGATGGGCAGGGCACAGATACGCAGTATTTT
V gene: TRBV7-8; D gene: .; clone size: .; J gene: TRBJ2-7; CDR3 protein: CASSLDGNGYEQYF; CDR3 DNA: TGTGCCAGCAGCTTAGACGGGAATGGATACGAGCAGTACTTC
V gene: TRBV28; D gene: .; clone size: .; J gene: TRBJ1-2; CDR3 protein: CATKGLYGYTF; CDR3 DNA: TGTGCCACCAAAGGGCTCTATGGCTACACCTTC
V gene: TRBV18; D gene: TRBD1; clone size: .; J gene: TRBJ1-3; CDR3 protein: CASSRPGQGSGNTIYF; CDR3 DNA: TGTGCCAGCTCACGACCGGGACAGGGCTCTGGAAACACCATATATTTT
V gene: TRBV6-4; D gene: TRBD2; clone size: .; J gene: TRBJ2-5; CDR3 protein: CASSETGRGLETQYF; CDR3 DNA: TGTGCCAGCAGTGAAACCGGGAGGGGTTTGGAGACCCAGTACTTC
V gene: TRBV29-1; D gene: TRBD1; clone size: .; J gene: TRBJ1-5; CDR3 protein: CSARTGLNQPQHF; CDR3 DNA: TGCAGCGCTCGGACAGGGTTGAATCAGCCCCAGCATTTT
V gene: TRBV30; D gene: TRBD1; clone size: .; J gene: TRBJ2-7; CDR3 protein: CAWTTGGYEQYF; CDR3 DNA: TGTGCCTGGACGACAGGGGGCTACGAGCAGTACTTC
V gene: TRBV14; D gene: .; clone size: .; J gene: TRBJ1-1; CDR3 protein: CASSRHVNTEAFF; CDR3 DNA: TGTGCCAGCAGCCGACACGTGAACACTGAAGCTTTCTTT
V gene: TRBV6-6; D gene: TRBD1; clone size: .; J gene: TRBJ1-5; CDR3 protein: CASSYPPDRGGQPQHF; CDR3 DNA: TGTGCCAGCAGTTACCCCCCGGACAGGGGAGGTCAGCCCCAGCATTTT
V gene: TRBV7-9; D gene: .; clone size: .; J gene: TRBJ2-1; CDR3 protein: CASSLRDNEQFF; CDR3 DNA: TGTGCCAGCAGCTTAAGGGACAATGAGCAGTTCTTC
V gene: TRBV10-3; D gene: TRBD1; clone size: once; J gene: TRBJ1-1; CDR3 protein: CAISMGQGADTEAFF; CDR3 DNA: TGTGCCATCAGCATGGGACAGGGGGCTGACACTGAAGCTTTCTTT
V gene: TRBV6-5; D gene: TRBD1; clone size: .; J gene: TRBJ1-1; CDR3 protein: CASSYQGAKGTEAFF; CDR3 DNA: TGTGCCAGCAGTTATCAGGGGGCTAAAGGCACTGAAGCTTTCTTT
V gene: TRBV7-2; D gene: TRBD2; clone size: .; J gene: TRBJ2-3; CDR3 protein: CASSLLAGARADTQYF; CDR3 DNA: TGTGCCAGCAGCTTACTAGCGGGAGCACGGGCAGATACGCAGTATTTT
V gene: TRBV5-4; D gene: .; clone size: .; J gene: TRBJ1-1; CDR3 protein: CASSSNTEAFF; CDR3 DNA: TGTGCCAGCAGCTCTAACACTGAAGCTTTCTTT
V gene: TRBV18; D gene: TRBD1; clone size: .; J gene: TRBJ1-6; CDR3 protein: CASSPRQGTSRVSPLHF; CDR3 DNA: TGTGCCAGCTCACCAAGACAGGGAACGAGTAGGGTTTCACCCCTCCACTTT
V gene: TRBV15; D gene: .; clone size: .; J gene: TRBJ1-2; CDR3 protein: CATSRDSFGYTF; CDR3 DNA: TGTGCCACCAGCAGAGATAGCTTTGGCTACACCTTC
V gene: TRBV6-5; D gene: .; clone size: .; J gene: TRBJ2-7; CDR3 protein: CASSYGPSQYF; CDR3 DNA: TGTGCCAGCAGTTACGGGCCCTCGCAGTACTTC
V gene: TRBV5-6; D gene: TRBD2; clone size: .; J gene: TRBJ2-1; CDR3 protein: CASSLTGLAEYNEQFF; CDR3 DNA: TGTGCCAGCAGCTTGACAGGACTAGCGGAGTACAATGAGCAGTTCTTC
V gene: TRBV23-1; D gene: .; clone size: .; J gene: TRBJ2-5; CDR3 protein: CASSQSTGSQYF; CDR3 DNA: TGCGCCAGCAGTCAATCGACGGGTTCCCAGTACTTC
V gene: TRBV7-9; D gene: .; clone size: .; J gene: TRBJ2-4; CDR3 protein: CASSDRTDKNIQYF; CDR3 DNA: TGTGCCAGCAGCGATAGGACAGACAAAAACATTCAGTACTTC
V gene: TRBV9; D gene: TRBD2; clone size: .; J gene: TRBJ2-3; CDR3 protein: CASSVGAGGTDTQYF; CDR3 DNA: TGTGCCAGCAGCGTAGGGGCGGGGGGCACAGATACGCAGTATTTT
V gene: TRBV5-1; D gene: .; clone size: .; J gene: TRBJ2-5; CDR3 protein: CASSLEASETQYF; CDR3 DNA: TGCGCCAGCAGCTTGGAGGCTAGCGAGACCCAGTACTTC
V gene: TRBV28; D gene: .; clone size: .; J gene: TRBJ1-1; CDR3 protein: CASSMDTNTEAFF; CDR3 DNA: TGTGCCAGCTCGATGGACACTAACACTGAAGCTTTCTTT
V gene: TRBV2; D gene: TRBD2; clone size: .; J gene: TRBJ2-1; CDR3 protein: CASSVSPGLGAYNEQFF; CDR3 DNA: TGTGCCAGCAGCGTTAGTCCGGGACTAGGGGCCTACAATGAGCAGTTCTTC
V gene: TRBV7-2; D gene: .; clone size: .; J gene: TRBJ2-1; CDR3 protein: CASSLAARNEQFF; CDR3 DNA: TGTGCCAGCAGCTTAGCGGCAAGGAATGAGCAGTTCTTC
V gene: TRBV5-1; D gene: .; clone size: .; J gene: TRBJ1-5; CDR3 protein: CASSLGQGRNQPQHF; CDR3 DNA: TGCGCCAGCAGCTTGGGCCAAGGGCGCAATCAGCCCCAGCATTTT
V gene: TRBV15; D gene: .; clone size: .; J gene: TRBJ1-4; CDR3 protein: CATNLPGAENEKLFF; CDR3 DNA: TGTGCCACCAACTTGCCCGGGGCCGAGAATGAAAAACTGTTTTTT
V gene: TRBV15; D gene: .; clone size: .; J gene: TRBJ2-1; CDR3 protein: CATSRPEGVGLEQFF; CDR3 DNA: TGTGCCACCAGCAGACCGGAGGGGGTTGGGCTTGAGCAGTTCTTC